This entry lists 24 T cell receptor beta chains sequenced from one sample in a study of blood T cell repertoires in COVID-19. Measured with immunoSEQ multiplex PCR; TCRdb has only the in-frame clones, and not every one. The sample lists more than 150,000 clones; about 86% were seen once. The sequenced sample consisted of peripheral blood. The receptors derive from a woman between 18 and 29 years old who had recovered from COVID-19.

The J gene is TRBJ2-2, the V gene TRBV6-5; D is possibly TRBD1 (5 bases). V lost 7 bases and J 5 bases, leaving 14 bases between the germline ends. Germline V gives CDR1 MNHEY, CDR2 SVGAGI. This CDR3 contains 14 residues. As DNA, the CDR3 is TGTGCCAGCACCCACCCAAAGGGGACCGGGGAGCTGTTTTTT. Translating gives CASTHPKGTGELFF.

This clone showed up just once. As DNA, the CDR3 is TGTGCCAGCAGTTACACTCGACAAAAACTCTATGGCTACACCTTC. Protein sequence: CASSYTRQKLYGYTF. The chain uses TRBV6-5 and TRBJ1-2; D remains ambiguous. V was trimmed by 2 bases and J by 4 bases, leaving 14 bases between them. The CDR3 runs to 15 residues. Germline lookup yields CDR1 MNHEY and CDR2 SVGAGI.

The chain joins TRBV19 to TRBJ2-7; D possibly corresponds to TRBD2 (6 bases). This CDR3 spans 14 amino acids. The germline V gene encodes CDR1 LNHDA and CDR2 SQIVND (reference sequence). V was trimmed by 1 base and J by 1 base, leaving 8 bases between them. CDR3 sequence reads: CASSIGRASYEQYF. The CDR3 DNA reads as TGTGCCAGTAGTATAGGGAGGGCATCCTACGAGCAGTACTTC.

The CDR3 nucleotides read TGTGCCAGCAGTGAAGCAATACCGGGACACGAGTACGAGCAGTACGTC. Translated: CASSEAIPGHEYEQYV. V and J are TRBV6-1 and TRBJ2-7, with a tentative D call TRBD1 (6 bases). The CDR3 is 16 residues long. Germline assignment: CDR1 MNHNS and CDR2 SASEGT. V was cut by 0 bases and J by 4 bases, with 16 bases left in between.

This clone has only a few counts. The chain joins TRBV11-2 to TRBJ1-2, with 9 bases aligning to TRBD1. Germline trimming cut 6 bases from V and 8 bases from J; bases unmatched to any gene: 13. The CDR3 is made up of 15 amino acids. The germline V gene has CDR1 SGHAT and CDR2 FQNNGV. CDR3 sequence reads: CASRYSGTGSRGYTF. The CDR3 DNA reads as TGTGCCAGCAGATATAGTGGGACAGGGTCGAGGGGCTACACCTTC.

The rearrangement links TRBV5-8 to TRBJ1-5; D gene ambiguous. CDR1 and CDR2 from the germline V gene are SGHTS and YDEGEE. The CDR3 has 15 amino acids. The V end lost 2 bases, the J end lost 0 bases, and 9 bases lay between the germline ends. CDR3 DNA: TGTGCCAGCAGCTTCCCAGATTATAGCAATCAGCCCCAGCATTTT. It is translated as CASSFPDYSNQPQHF.

This clone is a singleton in its sample. The genes are TRBV4-3 and TRBJ2-1; TRBD2 agrees at 9 bases. J was trimmed by 10 bases and V by 4 bases; bases with no gene match: 8. Germline V lookup: CDR1 LGHNA, CDR2 YSLEER. The CDR3 is made up of 14 amino acids. CDR3 region: CASSLRGGREEQFF. CDR3 DNA sequence: TGCGCCAGCAGCCTGCGGGGGGGCCGGGAGGAGCAGTTCTTC.

The CDR3 protein is CASSQDEPDSANYGYTF. CDR3 bases: TGCGCCAGCAGCCAAGATGAACCCGACAGCGCTAACTATGGCTACACCTTC. The chain recombines TRBV4-3 with TRBJ1-2, with D possibly being TRBD1 (5 bases). Germline V lookup: CDR1 LGHNA, CDR2 YSLEER. V was trimmed by 0 bases and J by 0 bases, leaving 14 bases between them. The CDR3 loop spans 17 amino acids.

V is TRBV19 and J is TRBJ1-1; D is perhaps TRBD1 (5 bases). The germline V gene encodes CDR1 LNHDA and CDR2 SQIVND (reference sequence). V was clipped by 2 bases and J by 2 bases, with 12 bases between them. CDR3 length equals 15 residues. CDR3 region: CASSIRGESNTEAFF. In DNA, the CDR3 is TGTGCCAGTAGTATAAGGGGTGAGTCAAACACTGAAGCTTTCTTT.

This clone occurred a few times. The chain couples TRBV4-1 to TRBJ2-3, with TRBD2 as a possible D gene (6 bases). V lost 4 bases and J 3 bases, leaving 14 bases between the germline ends. Germline V gene lookup returns CDR1 MGHRA and CDR2 YSYEKL. The CDR3 covers 15 residues. CDR3: CASSLLGGRTDTQYF. DNA of the CDR3: TGCGCCAGCAGCCTTCTTGGGGGGAGGACAGATACGCAGTATTTT.

The chain combines TRBV27 with TRBJ1-6; 7 positions agree with TRBD1. Germline V gene data show CDR1 as MNHEY and CDR2 as SMNVEV (reference sequence). This CDR3 has 21 residues. Trimming cost V 5 bases and J 0 bases; bases outside gene matches: 19. The CDR3 here is CASSPDPRRGLGGSYNSPLHF. The CDR3 nucleotides are TGTGCCAGCAGTCCCGACCCGCGTAGGGGGCTGGGGGGCTCCTATAATTCACCCCTCCACTTT.

The V gene is TRBV19, the J gene TRBJ2-1; 8 nucleotides match TRBD1. CDR3 length: 15 residues. Germline V lookup: CDR1 LNHDA, CDR2 SQIVND (reference sequence). J lost 5 bases, V lost 7 bases, and 10 bases had no gene match. CDR3 DNA: TGTGCCAGTAAGGTAAGGACAGGGCCGGACAATGAGCAGTTCTTC. This encodes CASKVRTGPDNEQFF.

The gene calls are TRBV5-6 and TRBJ2-7; 8 nucleotides line up with TRBD1. The germline gives CDR1 SGHDT, CDR2 YYEEEE. The length of the CDR3 is 14 residues. V was clipped by 4 bases and J by 5 bases; unmatched bases: 8. The chain's CDR3 is CASSITGGIHEQYF. The CDR3 nucleotides read TGTGCCAGCAGCATTACAGGGGGGATACACGAGCAGTACTTC.

This chain uses TRBV3-1 (or the pseudogene TRBV3-2) with TRBJ2-3; 13 bases are a match to TRBD2. Germline-derived CDR1 and CDR2 are LGHDT and YNNKEL (reference sequence). With 0 bases clipped from V and 2 bases from J, the junction kept 5 bases outside the gene matches. The CDR3 sequence is 18 residues long. DNA for the CDR3: TGTGCCAGCAGCCAAGATCGGACTAGCGGGGGTCTCACAGATACGCAGTATTTT. As protein: CASSQDRTSGGLTDTQYF.

The chain employs TRBV5-4 and TRBJ2-5; TRBD1 aligns across 7 bases. The length of the CDR3 is 15 residues. Trimming at V came to 3 bases and at J to 5 bases, leaving 10 bases not matched to a gene. Looked up from germline, CDR1 is SGHNT and CDR2 is YYREEE (reference sequence). For the CDR3, the DNA is TGTGCCAGCAGCTGGACGACAGGGAAGTGGGAGACCCAGTACTTC. It translates to CASSWTTGKWETQYF.

The chain uses TRBV6-6 and TRBJ1-3; D not certain. The germline CDR1 and CDR2 sequences are MNHNY and SVGAGI (reference sequence). Between the trimmed V and J ends, which lost 7 bases and 3 bases, there was a span of 13 bases. There are 14 residues in the CDR3. The CDR3 nucleotides read TGTGCCAGCACCCCTAGACTACTTGGAAACACCATATATTTT. It yields the protein CASTPRLLGNTIYF.

The chain joins TRBV7-2 to TRBJ2-5; 8 bases are shared with TRBD1. Trimming cost V 5 bases and J 3 bases; bases outside gene matches: 5. CDR1 and CDR2 (germline): SGHTA, FQGNSA. CDR3 length: 14 amino acids. The CDR3 is CASSQGAWEETQYF. DNA for the CDR3: TGTGCCAGCAGCCAGGGGGCGTGGGAAGAGACCCAGTACTTC.

The rearrangement links TRBV15 to TRBJ1-2; tentative D call: TRBD1 (6 bases). The germline CDR1 and CDR2 sequences are LNHNV and YYDKDF (reference sequence). V lost 2 bases to trimming and J lost 5 bases, with 15 bases between them. The CDR3 sequence is 15 residues long. The CDR3 reads CATSRSKGDLYGYTF. The DNA for the CDR3 is TGTGCCACCAGCAGAAGTAAGGGGGATCTTTATGGCTACACCTTC.

The J gene is TRBJ1-5, the V gene TRBV6-2 or TRBV6-3, with 12 bases matching TRBD1. The CDR3 is made up of 17 amino acids. From germline, CDR1 is MNHEY and CDR2 SVGEGT. The V and J ends lost 2 bases and 6 bases, in that order; junction bases with no gene match: 8. The CDR3 region is CASSYVGTGGYFQPQHF. The CDR3 DNA reads as TGTGCCAGCAGTTACGTAGGGACAGGGGGCTATTTTCAGCCCCAGCATTTT.

This chain connects TRBV5-1 to TRBJ2-3; D may be TRBD2 (5 bases). The germline V gene encodes CDR1 SGHRS and CDR2 YFSETQ. CDR3 size: 16 residues. V was cut by 4 bases and J by 1 base, with 16 bases left in between. The CDR3 DNA follows: TGCGCCAGCAGCGGCGGGCCCCCAACGGGCACAGATACGCAGTATTTT. This encodes CASSGGPPTGTDTQYF.

This chain links TRBV5-5 with TRBJ2-5, with 9 bases identical to TRBD1. Germline CDR1 SGHKS, CDR2 YYEKEE (reference sequence). V lost 4 bases to trimming and J lost 2 bases; unmatched junction nucleotides: 6. This CDR3 is built from 15 residues. This CDR3 reads CASSKNRGPQETQYF. The CDR3 DNA reads as TGTGCCAGCAGCAAGAACAGGGGGCCACAAGAGACCCAGTACTTC.

This chain joins TRBV9 and TRBJ1-3; no definite D call. The CDR3 sequence is 13 residues long. The ends were cut back, 6 bases at V and 4 bases at J, with 11 bases in the middle. Germline V CDR1 and CDR2: SGDLS, YYNGEE. CDR3 sequence reads: CASKPGTGNTIYF. The DNA for the CDR3 is TGTGCCAGCAAGCCGGGAACGGGAAACACCATATATTTT.

The gene calls are TRBV18 and TRBJ2-3; no reliable D call. Germline assignment: CDR1 KGHSH and CDR2 LQKENI. This CDR3 comprises 14 residues. The V gene lost 1 base and the J gene lost 0 bases, with 5 bases spanning the gap. CDR3 protein: CASSPQQSTDTQYF. The CDR3 coding sequence is TGTGCCAGCTCACCACAACAGAGCACAGATACGCAGTATTTT.

The rearrangement uses TRBV7-9 and TRBJ2-7; 8 bases align to TRBD1. This CDR3 region has 12 residues. Germline V gene data show CDR1 as SEHNR and CDR2 as FQNEAQ (reference sequence). Here the CDR3 DNA reads TGTGGTGCGAGTCAGGGGGCTAACGAGCAGTACTTC. Encoded protein: CGASQGANEQYF.